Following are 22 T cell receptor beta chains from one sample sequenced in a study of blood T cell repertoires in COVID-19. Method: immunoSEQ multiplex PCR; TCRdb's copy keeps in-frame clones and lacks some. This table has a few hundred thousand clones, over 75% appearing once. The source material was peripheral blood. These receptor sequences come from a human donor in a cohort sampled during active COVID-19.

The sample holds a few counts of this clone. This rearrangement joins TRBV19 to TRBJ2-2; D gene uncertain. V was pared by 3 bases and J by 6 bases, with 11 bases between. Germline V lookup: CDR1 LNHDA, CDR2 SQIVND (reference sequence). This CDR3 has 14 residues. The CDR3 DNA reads TGTGCCAGTAGTATGAGTCAGGCCTCCGGGGAGCTGTTTTTT. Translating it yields CASSMSQASGELFF.

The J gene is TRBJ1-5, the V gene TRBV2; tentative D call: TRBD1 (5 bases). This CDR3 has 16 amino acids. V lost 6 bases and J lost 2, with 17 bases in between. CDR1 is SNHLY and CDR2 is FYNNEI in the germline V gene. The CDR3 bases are TGTGCCAGCAGCGTTAGACCCGGGGGAGGCAATCAGCCCCAGCATTTT. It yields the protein CASSVRPGGGNQPQHF.

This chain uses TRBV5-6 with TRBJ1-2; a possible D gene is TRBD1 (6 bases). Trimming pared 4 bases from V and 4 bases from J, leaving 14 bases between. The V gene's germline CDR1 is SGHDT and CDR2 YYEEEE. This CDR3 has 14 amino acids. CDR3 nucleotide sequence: TGTGCCAGCAGCGTAGGACAGTCGATCTATGGCTACACCTTC. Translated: CASSVGQSIYGYTF.

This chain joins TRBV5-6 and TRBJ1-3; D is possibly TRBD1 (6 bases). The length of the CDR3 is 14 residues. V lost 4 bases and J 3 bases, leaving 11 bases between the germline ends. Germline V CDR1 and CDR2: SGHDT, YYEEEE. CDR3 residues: CASSLGGYGNTIYF. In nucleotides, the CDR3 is TGTGCCAGCAGCCTAGGGGGTTATGGAAACACCATATATTTT. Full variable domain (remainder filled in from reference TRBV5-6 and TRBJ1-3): DAGVTQSPTHLIKTRGQQVTLRCSPKSGHDTVSWYQQALGQGPQFIFQYYEEEERQRGNFPDRFSGHQFPNYSSELNVNALLLGDSALYLCASSLGGYGNTIYFGEGSWLTVV.

The CDR3 sequence is CASSLGGGKVAQYF. The CDR3 DNA reads as TGTGCCAGCAGTTTAGGGGGGGGGAAAGTGGCGCAGTATTTT. This chain joins TRBV27 and TRBJ2-3; 7 bases map to TRBD2. CDR1 MNHEY and CDR2 SMNVEV come from the germline V gene (reference sequence). The CDR3 runs 14 residues. Trimming at V came to 2 bases and at J to 10 bases, leaving 9 bases not matched to a gene.

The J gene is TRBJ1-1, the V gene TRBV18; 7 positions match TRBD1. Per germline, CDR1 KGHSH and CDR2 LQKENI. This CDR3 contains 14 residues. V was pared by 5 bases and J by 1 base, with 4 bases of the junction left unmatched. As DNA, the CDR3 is TGTGCCAGCTCAGAGGCAGGGGGGAACACTGAAGCTTTCTTT. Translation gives CASSEAGGNTEAFF.

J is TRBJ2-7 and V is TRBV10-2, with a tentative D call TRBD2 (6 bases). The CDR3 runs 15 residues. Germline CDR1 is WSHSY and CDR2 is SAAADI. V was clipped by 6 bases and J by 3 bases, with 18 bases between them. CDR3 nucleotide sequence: TGCGCCAGCAGAGTTCAGGAGGGAAAGGGCTACGAGCAGTACTTC. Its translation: CASRVQEGKGYEQYF.

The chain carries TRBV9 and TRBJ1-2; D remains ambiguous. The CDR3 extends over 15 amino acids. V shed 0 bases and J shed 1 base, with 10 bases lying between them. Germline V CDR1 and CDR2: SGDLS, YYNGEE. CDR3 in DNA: TGTGCCAGCAGCGTAGTTGAGGGTTTTAACTATGGCTACACCTTC. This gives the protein CASSVVEGFNYGYTF.

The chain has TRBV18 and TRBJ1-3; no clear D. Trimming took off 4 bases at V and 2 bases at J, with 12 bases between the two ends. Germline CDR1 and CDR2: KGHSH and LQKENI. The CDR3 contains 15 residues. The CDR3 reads CASSLPGVPGNTIYF. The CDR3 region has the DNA TGTGCCAGCTCACTCCCCGGGGTCCCTGGAAACACCATATATTTT.

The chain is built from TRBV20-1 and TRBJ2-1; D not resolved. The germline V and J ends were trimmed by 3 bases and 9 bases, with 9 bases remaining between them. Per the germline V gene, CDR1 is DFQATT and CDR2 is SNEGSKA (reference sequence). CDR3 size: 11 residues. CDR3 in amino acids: CSASHFTEQFF. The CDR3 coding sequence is TGCAGTGCTAGCCACTTTACTGAGCAGTTCTTC.

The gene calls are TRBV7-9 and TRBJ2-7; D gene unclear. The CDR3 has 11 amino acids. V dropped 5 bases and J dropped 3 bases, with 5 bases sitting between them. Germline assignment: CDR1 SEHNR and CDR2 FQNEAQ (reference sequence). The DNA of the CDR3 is TGTGCCAGCAGCCCAGACTACGAGCAGTACTTC. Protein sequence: CASSPDYEQYF.

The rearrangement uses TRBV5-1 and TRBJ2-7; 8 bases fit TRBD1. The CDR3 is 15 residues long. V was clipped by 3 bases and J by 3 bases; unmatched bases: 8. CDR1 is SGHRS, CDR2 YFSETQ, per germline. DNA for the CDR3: TGCGCCAGCAGCTCAGCCGGGACAGGCTACTACGAGCAGTACTTC. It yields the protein CASSSAGTGYYEQYF.

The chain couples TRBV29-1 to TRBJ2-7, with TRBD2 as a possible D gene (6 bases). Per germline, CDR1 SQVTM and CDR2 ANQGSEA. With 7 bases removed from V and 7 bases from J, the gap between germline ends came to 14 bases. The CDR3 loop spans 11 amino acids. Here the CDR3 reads CSGRREGEQYF. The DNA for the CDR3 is TGCAGCGGAAGGAGGGAAGGGGAGCAGTACTTC.

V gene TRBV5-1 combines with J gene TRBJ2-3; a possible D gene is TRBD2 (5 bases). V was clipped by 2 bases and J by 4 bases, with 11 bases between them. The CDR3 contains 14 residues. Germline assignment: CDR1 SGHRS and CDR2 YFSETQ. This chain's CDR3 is CASSFQLEADTQYF. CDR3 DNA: TGCGCCAGCAGCTTCCAACTAGAGGCAGATACGCAGTATTTT.

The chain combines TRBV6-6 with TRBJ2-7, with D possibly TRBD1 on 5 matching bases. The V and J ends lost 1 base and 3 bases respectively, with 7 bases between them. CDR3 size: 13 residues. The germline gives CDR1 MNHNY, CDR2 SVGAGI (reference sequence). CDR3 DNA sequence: TGTGCCAGCAGTTACTATGACAGCTACGAGCAGTACTTC. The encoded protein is CASSYYDSYEQYF.

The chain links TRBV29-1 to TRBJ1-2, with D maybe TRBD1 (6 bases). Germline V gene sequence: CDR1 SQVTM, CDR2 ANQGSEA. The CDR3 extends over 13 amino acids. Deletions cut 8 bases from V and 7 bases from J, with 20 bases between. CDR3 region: CSSREGTLSGYTF. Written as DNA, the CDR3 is TGCAGCTCCCGGGAGGGGACATTGAGTGGCTACACCTTC. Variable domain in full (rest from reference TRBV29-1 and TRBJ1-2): SAVISQKPSRDICQRGTSLTIQCQVDSQVTMMFWYRQQPGQSLTLIATANQGSEATYESGFVIDKFPISRPNLTFSTLTVSNMSPEDSSIYLCSSREGTLSGYTFGSGTRLTVV.

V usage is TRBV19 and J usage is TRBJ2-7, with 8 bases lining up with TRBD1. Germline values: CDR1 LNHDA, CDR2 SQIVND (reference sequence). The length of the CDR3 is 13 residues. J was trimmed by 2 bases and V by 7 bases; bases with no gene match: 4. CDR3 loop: CASNNRGAYEQYF. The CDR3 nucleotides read TGTGCCAGTAACAACAGGGGGGCCTACGAGCAGTACTTC.

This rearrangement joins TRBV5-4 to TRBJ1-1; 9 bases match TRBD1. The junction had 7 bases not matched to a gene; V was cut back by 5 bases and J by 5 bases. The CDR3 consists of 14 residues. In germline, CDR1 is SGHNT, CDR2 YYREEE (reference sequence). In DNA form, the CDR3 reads TGTGCCAGCAGGGGGGACAGGGTCGGGACTGAAGCTTTCTTT. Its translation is CASRGDRVGTEAFF.

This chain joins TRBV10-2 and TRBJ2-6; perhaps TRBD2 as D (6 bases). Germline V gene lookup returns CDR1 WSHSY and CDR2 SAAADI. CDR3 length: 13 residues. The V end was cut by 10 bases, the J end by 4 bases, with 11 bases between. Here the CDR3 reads CATWEAGANVLTF. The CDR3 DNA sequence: TGCGCCACCTGGGAGGCAGGGGCCAACGTCCTGACTTTC.

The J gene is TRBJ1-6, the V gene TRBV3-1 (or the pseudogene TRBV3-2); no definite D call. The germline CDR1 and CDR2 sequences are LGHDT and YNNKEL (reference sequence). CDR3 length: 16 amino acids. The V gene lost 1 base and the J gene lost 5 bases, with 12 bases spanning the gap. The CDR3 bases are TGTGCCAGCAGCCAAGGTGGTGGAGGTAATAATTCACCCCTCCACTTT. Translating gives CASSQGGGGNNSPLHF.

CDR3 protein: CASSDPRGQPGNTIYF. The CDR3 DNA sequence: TGTGCCAGCAGTGACCCTCGGGGACAGCCTGGAAACACCATATATTTT. The genes are TRBV6-4 and TRBJ1-3; TRBD1 aligns across 7 bases. With 2 bases clipped from V and 2 bases from J, the junction kept 6 bases outside the gene matches. This CDR3 has 16 amino acids. Germline loops: CDR1 MRHNA, CDR2 SNTAGT.

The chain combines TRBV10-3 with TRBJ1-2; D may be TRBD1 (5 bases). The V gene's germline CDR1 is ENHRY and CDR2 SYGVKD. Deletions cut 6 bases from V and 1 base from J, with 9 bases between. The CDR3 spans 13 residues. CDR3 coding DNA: TGTGCCATCAGCGTCGACAGTAACTATGGCTACACCTTC. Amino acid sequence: CAISVDSNYGYTF.